This record looks at one T cell receptor (beta chain) sequence and its context. Its antigen target is currently unknown. Base-call qualities are not available, and no considerably larger clone is one nucleotide away. CDR1 and CDR2, looked up from the germline V gene, are SGHRS and YFSETQ. CDR3 length: 14 amino acids, cysteine to phenylalanine. This entry keeps only the CDR3 DNA: 42 bases, framed from base 1. V and J lose 3 bases and 3 bases, and a span of 12 bases separates them. Ficoll-Paque density gradient centrifugation was used to isolate PBMCs. The run used an Illumina NovaSeq 6000. Using 5'RACE with constant-segment primers, TCRalpha and TCRbeta cDNA libraries were constructed, with sample barcodes and unique molecular identifiers added in the process. Trizol reagent was used to extract RNA from every sample. The libraries were amplified in two PCR steps, and the second step added a second sample barcode and Illumina TruSeq adapters. Sequencing of libraries was performed on an Illumina NovaSeq with 2 x 150 bp paired-end reads. The original pipeline was this. Demultiplexing of reads and collapsing into UMI-guided consensus sequences were performed with migec v1.2.7. With mixcr v2.1.11, UMI consensuses were aligned to TRA and TRB V and J templates and assembled into clonotypes. Clonotypes were classified as expanded or contracted when called significant by both edgeR and NoisET, with noise models trained on biological replicates. For edgeR calls, the thresholds were a false discovery rate-adjusted p below 0.01 and a log2 fold-change of 1. As an exploratory analysis of dynamics, max-normalized trajectories of the 1000 most abundant clonotypes were examined with PCA combined with hierarchical clustering. Separately sequenced CD4+ and CD8+ repertoires were used to assign a CD4 or CD8 phenotype to each responding clone. TCRdb redid the processing of the public reads, applying fastp at Q25 and MiXCR, and retained in-frame beta chains. For every CDR3 protein sequence, its rows merge into one entry that carries the most common genes and DNA. Clone size and V and J calls follow TCRdb, not the original study. The sample data list 550,000 to 650,000 distinct CDR3 sequences, and 17% of these were observed just once. The top ten hold just over 8% of the sample.

This entry belongs to a study of T-cell memory formation after mild COVID-19 (dated by TCRdb to 2020 to 2022). As for the study more broadly: Most TCR sequence clusters were specific to one of the two donors. The cohort comprised two young, previously healthy adult volunteers, one female and one male. T-cell clones expanding and contracting after mild COVID-19 in a couple of donors were tracked by longitudinal TCRalpha and TCRbeta repertoire sequencing.

Study-level results and caveats: Clones that contracted from day 15 to 85 showed balanced CD4/CD8 phenotypes, whereas a second wave of clones that expanded from day 15 to 37 leaned towards CD4+. Contracting CD4+ clones were located mainly in the CM and EM memory subsets, whereas CD8+ clones were found to be enriched in EMRA. The study covered only a couple of mild cases, and larger cohorts including severe cases with pre-infection samples were considered necessary. Whether the second-wave clones peaking on day 37 were SARS-CoV-2 specific was not confirmed. Some responding clones were detected in pre-infection memory, suggesting pre-existing cross-reactive memory T cells joined the SARS-CoV-2 response.

Sequencing input: PBMCs or a T cell subset sorted from them (not recorded which). The sequence derives from an adult woman who had mild COVID-19 (a few samples of this study predate the infection). The sample titles of this study are shuffled in the database, so cell type and time point are left out; the donor was told from shared clones. This chain joins TRBV5-1 to TRBJ2-5; TRBD2 is possibly the D segment (5 matching bases). The nucleotides are TGCGCCAGCAGCTGGGGTAGCGCGGAAGAGACCCAGTACTTC. This translates into CASSWGSAEETQYF.